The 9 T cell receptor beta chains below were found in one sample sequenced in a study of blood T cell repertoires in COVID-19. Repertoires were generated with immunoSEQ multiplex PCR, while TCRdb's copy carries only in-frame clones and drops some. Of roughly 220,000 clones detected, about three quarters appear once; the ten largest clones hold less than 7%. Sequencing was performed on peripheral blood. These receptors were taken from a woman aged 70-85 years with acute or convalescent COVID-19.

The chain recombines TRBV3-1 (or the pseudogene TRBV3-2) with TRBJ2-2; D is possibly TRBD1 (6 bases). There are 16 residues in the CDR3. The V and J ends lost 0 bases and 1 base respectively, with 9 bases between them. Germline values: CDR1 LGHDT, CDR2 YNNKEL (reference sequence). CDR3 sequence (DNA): TGTGCCAGCAGCCAAGATTGGGGGCGGAACACCGGGGAGCTGTTTTTT. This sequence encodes CASSQDWGRNTGELFF.

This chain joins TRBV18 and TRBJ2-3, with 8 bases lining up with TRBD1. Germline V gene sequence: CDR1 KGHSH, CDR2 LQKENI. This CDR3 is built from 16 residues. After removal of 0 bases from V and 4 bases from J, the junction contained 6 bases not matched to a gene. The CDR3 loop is CASSPPLGQGSDTQYF. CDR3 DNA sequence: TGTGCCAGCTCACCACCGTTAGGACAGGGTTCAGATACGCAGTATTTT.

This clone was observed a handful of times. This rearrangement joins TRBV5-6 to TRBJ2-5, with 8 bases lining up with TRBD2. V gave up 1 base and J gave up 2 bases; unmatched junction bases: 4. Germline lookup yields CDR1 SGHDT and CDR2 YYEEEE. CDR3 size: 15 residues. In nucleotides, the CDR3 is TGTGCCAGCAGCTTGCTAGCGGGCGTACAAGAGACCCAGTACTTC. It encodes CASSLLAGVQETQYF.

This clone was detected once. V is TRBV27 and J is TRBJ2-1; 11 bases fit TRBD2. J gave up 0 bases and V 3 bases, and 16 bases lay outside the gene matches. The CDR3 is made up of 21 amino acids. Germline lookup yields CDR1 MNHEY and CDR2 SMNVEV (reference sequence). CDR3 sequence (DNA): TGTGCCAGCAGTTTCCTTCCATCCGGGACTAGCGGATCTTTCTCCTACAATGAGCAGTTCTTC. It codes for CASSFLPSGTSGSFSYNEQFF.

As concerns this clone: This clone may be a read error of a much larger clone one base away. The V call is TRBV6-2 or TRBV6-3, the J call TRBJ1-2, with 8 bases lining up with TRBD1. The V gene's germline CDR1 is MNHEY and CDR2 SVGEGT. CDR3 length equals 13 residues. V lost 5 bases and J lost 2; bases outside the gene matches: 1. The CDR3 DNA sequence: TGTGCCAGCAGTAGACAGGGGAACTATGGCTACACCTTC. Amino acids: CASSRQGNYGYTF.

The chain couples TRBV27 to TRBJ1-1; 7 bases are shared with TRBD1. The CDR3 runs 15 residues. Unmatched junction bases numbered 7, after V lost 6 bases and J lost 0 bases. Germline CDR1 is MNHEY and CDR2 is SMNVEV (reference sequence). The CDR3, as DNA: TGTGCCAGCAGGGCACAGGGGCCCGTGAACACTGAAGCTTTCTTT. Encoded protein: CASRAQGPVNTEAFF.

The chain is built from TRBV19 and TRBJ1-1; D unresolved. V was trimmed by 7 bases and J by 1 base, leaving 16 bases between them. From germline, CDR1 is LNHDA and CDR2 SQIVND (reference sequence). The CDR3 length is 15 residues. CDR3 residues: CASTEGSARNTEAFF. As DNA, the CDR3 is TGTGCCAGTACGGAGGGTTCGGCCAGGAACACTGAAGCTTTCTTT.

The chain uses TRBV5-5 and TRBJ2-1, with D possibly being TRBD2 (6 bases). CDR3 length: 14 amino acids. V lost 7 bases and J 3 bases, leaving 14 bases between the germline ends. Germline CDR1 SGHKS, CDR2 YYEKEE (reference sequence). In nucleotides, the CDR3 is TGTGCCAGCGGGTTGCTGGGGGGCTACAATGAGCAGTTCTTC. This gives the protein CASGLLGGYNEQFF.

The CDR3 nucleotides are TGTGCCAGCAGCTTGGTCCCTTGGAGCTCCTACGAGCAGTACTTC. Its protein product is CASSLVPWSSYEQYF. The rearrangement joins TRBV5-6 to TRBJ2-7, with unresolved D. V was pared by 0 bases and J by 0 bases, with 10 bases between. Germline assignment: CDR1 SGHDT and CDR2 YYEEEE. The CDR3 has 15 amino acids.